The clone carrying this T cell receptor beta chain was observed a few times. The target antigen is unknown. One entry per CDR3 protein results from TCRdb running MiXCR on the 5' RACE reads. Here the sample spans hundreds of thousands of distinct CDR3 sequences, over 8.5% being singletons. The sample comes from a study of identical twins. General study results and limits: Out-of-frame beta chain sequences displayed weaker excess sharing between twins. A lower insertion count was a feature of abundant cord blood beta clonotypes, with no such feature in memory repertoires.

V was pared by 6 bases and J by 2 bases, with 20 bases between. Germline assignment: CDR1 MDHEN and CDR2 SYDVKM. The CDR3 spans 16 residues. This same sample was also taken into another study, of yellow fever vaccine responses in identical twins.

Sequenced input: CD8+ T cells sorted from blood. The receptor was isolated from a woman between 18 and 29 years old in good health. This chain connects TRBV28 to TRBJ2-7; D is possibly TRBD2 (6 bases). CDR3 loop: CASRTGLRRGAYEQYF. The CDR3 coding sequence is TGTGCCAGCAGAACGGGACTCCGGAGGGGTGCCTACGAGCAGTACTTC.